These 8 T cell receptor beta chains came from one sample sequenced in a study of lymphopenia after photon versus proton radiotherapy. The repertoire was sequenced with immunoSEQ multiplex PCR; TCRdb's copy has only in-frame clones and lacks some. The sample shows fewer than 50,000 clones, 65% to 90% of them seen only once. The starting material was peripheral blood, obtained from a patient treated with photon-based radiotherapy. These TCRs come from a middle-aged man with gastric cancer.

The chain links TRBV19 to TRBJ2-3; D gene uncertain. This CDR3 region has 16 residues. V lost 1 base and J 0 bases, leaving 11 bases between the germline ends. Germline V gene sequence: CDR1 LNHDA, CDR2 SQIVND (reference sequence). The CDR3 is CASSIVGSSSTDTQYF. The CDR3 nucleotides are TGTGCCAGTAGTATAGTTGGCAGTTCTAGCACAGATACGCAGTATTTT.

This clone was seen just once. The chain carries TRBV27 and TRBJ1-2; D is perhaps TRBD1 (5 bases). The CDR3 has 13 amino acids. Germline assignment: CDR1 MNHEY and CDR2 SMNVEV (reference sequence). Between the trimmed V and J ends, which lost 6 bases and 5 bases, there was a span of 13 bases. This CDR3 is CASSRTREYGYTF. CDR3 DNA sequence: TGTGCCAGCAGCAGGACAAGGGAGTATGGCTACACCTTC.

This sequence joins TRBV19 and TRBJ1-5; D may be TRBD1 (5 bases). CDR1 is LNHDA and CDR2 is SQIVND in the germline V gene (reference sequence). The CDR3 is made up of 16 amino acids. With 6 bases removed from V and 6 bases from J, the gap between germline ends came to 21 bases. Written as DNA, the CDR3 is TGTGCCAGTAGCCCTCCGAGTCAGGGTGGCGGTCAGCCCCAGCATTTT. It yields the protein CASSPPSQGGGQPQHF.

V and J are TRBV30 and TRBJ2-5, with no clear D. This CDR3 comprises 12 residues. The germline gives CDR1 GTSNPN, CDR2 SVGIG (reference sequence). V lost 4 bases, J lost 2 bases, and 8 bases lay in between. The CDR3 loop reads CAWTAGQETQYF. The CDR3 bases are TGTGCCTGGACCGCAGGACAAGAGACCCAGTACTTC.

The chain carries TRBV12-5 and TRBJ1-1; TRBD1 aligns across 9 bases. Germline values: CDR1 LGHNT, CDR2 FRNRAP. The CDR3 runs 16 residues. The ends lost 2 bases at V and 8 bases at J; junction bases unmatched: 12. The CDR3 sequence: CASGLILTGGPSEAFF. As DNA, the CDR3 is TGTGCTAGTGGTTTGATCCTGACAGGGGGGCCCTCGGAAGCTTTCTTT.

The chain combines TRBV18 with TRBJ1-1; possible D gene TRBD1, 6 bases. This CDR3 is 16 amino acids long. Trimming cost V 3 bases and J 3 bases, with 17 bases left between them. Germline V CDR1 and CDR2: KGHSH, LQKENI. CDR3 bases: TGTGCCAGCTCACCGCGGGGGAACGGGGGCTACACTGAAGCTTTCTTT. It codes for CASSPRGNGGYTEAFF.

V gene TRBV9 combines with J gene TRBJ2-2; no firm D call. This CDR3 is built from 13 residues. V lost 0 bases, J lost 4 bases, and 4 bases lay in between. CDR1 and CDR2 from the germline V gene are SGDLS and YYNGEE. CDR3 DNA sequence: TGTGCCAGCAGCGTAGTCAGCACCGGGGAGCTGTTTTTT. This sequence encodes CASSVVSTGELFF.

The J gene is TRBJ2-3, the V gene TRBV19; 13 positions agree with TRBD2. This CDR3 contains 15 residues. V gave up 6 bases and J gave up 6 bases; unmatched junction bases: 6. The germline CDR1 and CDR2 sequences are LNHDA and SQIVND (reference sequence). This CDR3 reads CASRSTSGGPDTQYF. Here the CDR3 DNA reads TGTGCCAGTAGGTCGACTAGCGGGGGGCCGGATACGCAGTATTTT.